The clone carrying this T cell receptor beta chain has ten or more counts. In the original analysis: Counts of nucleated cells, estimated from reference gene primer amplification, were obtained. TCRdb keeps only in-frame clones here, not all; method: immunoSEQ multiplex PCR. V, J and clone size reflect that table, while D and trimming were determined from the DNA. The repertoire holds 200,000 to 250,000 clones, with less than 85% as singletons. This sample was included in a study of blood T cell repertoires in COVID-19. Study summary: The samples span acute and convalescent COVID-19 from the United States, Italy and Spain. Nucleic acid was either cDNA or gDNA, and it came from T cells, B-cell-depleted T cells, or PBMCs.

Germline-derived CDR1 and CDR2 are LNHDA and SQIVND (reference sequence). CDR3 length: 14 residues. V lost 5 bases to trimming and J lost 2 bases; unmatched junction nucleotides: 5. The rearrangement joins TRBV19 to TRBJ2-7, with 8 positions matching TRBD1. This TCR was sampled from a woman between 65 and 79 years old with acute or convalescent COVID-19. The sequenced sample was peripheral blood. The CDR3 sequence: CASSPGQGPYEQYF. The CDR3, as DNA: TGTGCCAGTAGTCCCGGACAGGGTCCCTACGAGCAGTACTTC. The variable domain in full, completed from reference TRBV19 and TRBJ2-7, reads DGGITQSPKYLFRKEGQNVTLSCEQNLNHDAMYWYRQDPGQGLRLIYYSQIVNDFQKGDIAEGYSVSREKKESFPLTVTSAQKNPTAFYLCASSPGQGPYEQYFGPGTRLTVT.